The 3 T cell receptor beta chains in this list originate from one sample, sequenced in a study of blood T cells in healthy people across ages (dated by TCRdb to about 2015). Receptor libraries were prepared by 5' RACE. The reads were generated on an Illumina HiSeq 2500. The second PCR ran for roughly 7 to 11 cycles and used a J-beta primer mix along with a sample-barcoded 5' primer. TCRdb trimmed public reads at Q25 via fastp, called clones via MiXCR and kept in-frame beta chains. When rows share a CDR3 protein, they turn into one entry using the most common DNA and genes. This sample lists hundreds of thousands of distinct CDR3 sequences; over 45% were detected once. Around a third of the sample rests with the top ten. The specimen was blood. Every receptor here comes from a woman in her sixties or seventies in good health.

The chain recombines TRBV18 with TRBJ2-5, with TRBD1 matching 11 bases. The tail of the sequence fits TRBJ2-7 better, so the J call may be wrong. Germline V gene lookup returns CDR1 KGHSH and CDR2 LQKENI. The CDR3 sequence is 14 residues long. The CDR3 region has the DNA TGTGCCAGCTCACCTGGACAGGGGGCTGCCGAGCAGTACTTC. It specifies CASSPGQGAAEQYF.

This clonotype has only a few counts. An end of the junction does not agree with germline; a read error may underlie this. CDR3 protein: CSVEWDSSNEQFF. The CDR3 region has the DNA TGCAGCGTAGAATGGGACTCCTCCAATGAGCAGTTCTTC. The J gene is TRBJ2-1, the V gene TRBV29-1; D is perhaps TRBD2 (6 bases). The CDR3 is made up of 13 amino acids. Germline V gives CDR1 SQVTM, CDR2 ANQGSEA.

This chain joins TRBV5-8 and TRBJ2-7; 9 nucleotides match TRBD1. CDR3 length: 16 amino acids. Germline trimming cut 4 bases from V and 0 bases from J; bases unmatched to any gene: 8. Germline lookup yields CDR1 SGHTS and CDR2 YDEGEE. The CDR3, as DNA: TGTGCCAGCAGCACCCGACCGGGACAGGGCTCCTACGAGCAGTACTTC. Encoded protein: CASSTRPGQGSYEQYF.